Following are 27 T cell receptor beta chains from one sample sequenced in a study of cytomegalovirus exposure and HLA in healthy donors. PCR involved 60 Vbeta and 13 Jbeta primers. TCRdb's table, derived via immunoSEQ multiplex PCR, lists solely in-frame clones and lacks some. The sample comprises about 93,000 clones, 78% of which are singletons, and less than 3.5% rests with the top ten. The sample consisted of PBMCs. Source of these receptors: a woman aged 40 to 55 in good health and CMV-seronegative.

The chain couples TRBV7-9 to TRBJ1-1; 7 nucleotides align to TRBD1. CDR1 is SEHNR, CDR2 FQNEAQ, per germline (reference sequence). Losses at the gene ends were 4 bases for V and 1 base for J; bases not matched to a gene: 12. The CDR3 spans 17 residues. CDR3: CASSSRQGGLQNTEAFF. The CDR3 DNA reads TGTGCCAGCAGCTCCAGACAGGGCGGCCTTCAGAACACTGAAGCTTTCTTT.

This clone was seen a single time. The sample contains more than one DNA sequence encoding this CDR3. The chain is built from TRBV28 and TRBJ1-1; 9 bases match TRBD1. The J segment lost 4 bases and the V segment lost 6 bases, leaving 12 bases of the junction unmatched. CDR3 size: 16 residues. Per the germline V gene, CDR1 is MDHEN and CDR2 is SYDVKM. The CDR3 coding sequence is TGTGCCAGCAGCTCTTACTACGGACAGGGGAGCACTGAAGCTTTCTTT. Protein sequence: CASSSYYGQGSTEAFF.

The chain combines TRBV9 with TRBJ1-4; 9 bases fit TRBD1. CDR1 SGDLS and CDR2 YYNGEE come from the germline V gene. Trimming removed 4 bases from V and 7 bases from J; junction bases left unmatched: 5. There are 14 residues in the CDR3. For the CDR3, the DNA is TGTGCCAGCAGCTCGGGACAGGGCGGTGAAAAACTGTTTTTT. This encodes CASSSGQGGEKLFF.

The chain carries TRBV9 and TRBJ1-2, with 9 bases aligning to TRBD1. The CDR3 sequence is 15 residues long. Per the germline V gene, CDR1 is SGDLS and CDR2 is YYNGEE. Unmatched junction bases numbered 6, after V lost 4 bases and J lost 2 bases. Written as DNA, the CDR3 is TGTGCCAGCAGCTCATCCGGGACAGGGAACTATGGCTACACCTTC. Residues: CASSSSGTGNYGYTF.

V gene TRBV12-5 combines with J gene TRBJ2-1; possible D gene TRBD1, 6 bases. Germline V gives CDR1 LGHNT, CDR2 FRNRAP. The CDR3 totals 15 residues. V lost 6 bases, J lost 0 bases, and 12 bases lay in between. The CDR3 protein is CASGYRVSSYNEQFF. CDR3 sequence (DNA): TGTGCTAGTGGGTACAGGGTGAGCTCCTACAATGAGCAGTTCTTC.

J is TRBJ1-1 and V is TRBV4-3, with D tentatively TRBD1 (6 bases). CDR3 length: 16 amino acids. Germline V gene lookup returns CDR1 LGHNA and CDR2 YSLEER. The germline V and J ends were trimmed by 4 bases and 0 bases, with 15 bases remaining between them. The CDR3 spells CASSRRPGQLNTEAFF. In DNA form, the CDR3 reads TGCGCCAGCAGCCGCCGCCCCGGACAGTTGAACACTGAAGCTTTCTTT.

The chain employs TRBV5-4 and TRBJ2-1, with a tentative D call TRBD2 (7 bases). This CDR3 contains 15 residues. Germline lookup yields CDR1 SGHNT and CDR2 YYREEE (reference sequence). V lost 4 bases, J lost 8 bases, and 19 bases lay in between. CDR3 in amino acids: CASSIAGAPWDEQFF. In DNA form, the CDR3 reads TGTGCCAGCAGCATTGCGGGGGCCCCTTGGGATGAGCAGTTCTTC.

In nucleotides, the CDR3 is TGCAGCGCCCGACAGGGGGCGGGGGGAACTGAAGCTTTCTTT. It encodes CSARQGAGGTEAFF. The chain links TRBV29-1 to TRBJ1-1, with 10 bases matching TRBD1. CDR3 size: 14 residues. CDR1 is SQVTM and CDR2 is ANQGSEA in the germline V gene. J gave up 5 bases and V 7 bases, and 10 bases lay outside the gene matches.

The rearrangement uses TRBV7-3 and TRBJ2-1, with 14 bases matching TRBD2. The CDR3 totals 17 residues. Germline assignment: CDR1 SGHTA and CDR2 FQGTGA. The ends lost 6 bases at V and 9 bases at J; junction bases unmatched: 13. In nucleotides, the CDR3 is TGTGCCAGCAGTCCCAATTCGGGACTAGCGGGAGCAGGTGAGCAGTTCTTC. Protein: CASSPNSGLAGAGEQFF.

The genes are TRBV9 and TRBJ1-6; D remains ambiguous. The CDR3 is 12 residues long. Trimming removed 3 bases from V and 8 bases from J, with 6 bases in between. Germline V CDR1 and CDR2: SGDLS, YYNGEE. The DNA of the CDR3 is TGTGCCAGCAGCGGTCGGTATTCACCCCTCCACTTT. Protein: CASSGRYSPLHF.

The CDR3 protein is CSVLTSGRGETQYF. The CDR3 DNA follows: TGCAGCGTACTGACTAGCGGGAGGGGGGAGACCCAGTACTTC. The chain has TRBV29-1 and TRBJ2-5, with 14 bases that match TRBD2. The CDR3 covers 14 residues. The trim removed 6 bases at V and 5 bases at J, leaving 5 bases unmatched. Germline V gene data show CDR1 as SQVTM and CDR2 as ANQGSEA.

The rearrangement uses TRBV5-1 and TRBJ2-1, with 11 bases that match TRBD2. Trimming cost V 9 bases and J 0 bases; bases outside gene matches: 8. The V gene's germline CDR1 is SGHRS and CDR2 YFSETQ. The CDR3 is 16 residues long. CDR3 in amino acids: CATAGTSGSSYNEQFF. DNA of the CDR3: TGCGCCACCGCGGGGACTAGCGGTAGCTCCTACAATGAGCAGTTCTTC.

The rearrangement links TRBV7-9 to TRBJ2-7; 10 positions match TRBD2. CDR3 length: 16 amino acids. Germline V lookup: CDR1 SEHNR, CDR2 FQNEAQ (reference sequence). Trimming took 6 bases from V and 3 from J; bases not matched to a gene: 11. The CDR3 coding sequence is TGTGCCAGCAGGCCGACTAGCGGGCGCTCGTACTACGAGCAGTACTTC. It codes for CASRPTSGRSYYEQYF.

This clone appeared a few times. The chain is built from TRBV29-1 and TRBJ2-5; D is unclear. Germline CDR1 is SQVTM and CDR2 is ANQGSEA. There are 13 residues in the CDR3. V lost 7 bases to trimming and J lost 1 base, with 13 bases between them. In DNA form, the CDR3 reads TGCAGCGGTGCGCTGTCCATCCAAGAGACCCAGTACTTC. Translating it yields CSGALSIQETQYF.

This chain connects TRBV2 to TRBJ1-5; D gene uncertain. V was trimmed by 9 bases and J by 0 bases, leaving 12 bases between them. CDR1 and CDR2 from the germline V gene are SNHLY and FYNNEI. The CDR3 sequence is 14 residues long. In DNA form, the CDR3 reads TGTGCCAGTTCGGAGGTCTATAGCAATCAGCCCCAGCATTTT. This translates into CASSEVYSNQPQHF.

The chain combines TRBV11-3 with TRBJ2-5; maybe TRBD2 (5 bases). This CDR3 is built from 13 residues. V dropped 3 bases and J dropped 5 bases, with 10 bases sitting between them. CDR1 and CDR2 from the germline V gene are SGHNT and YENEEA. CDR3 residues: CASSLMASETQYF. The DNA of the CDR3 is TGTGCCAGCAGCTTGATGGCTAGCGAGACCCAGTACTTC. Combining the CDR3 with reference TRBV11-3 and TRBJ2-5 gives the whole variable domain EAGVVQSPRYKIIEKKQPVAFWCNPISGHNTLYWYLQNLGQGPELLIRYENEEAVDDSQLPKDRFSAERLKGVDSTLKIQPAELGDSAVYLCASSLMASETQYFGPGTRLLVL.

CDR3 sequence reads: CASSVLLGQYF. In DNA form, the CDR3 reads TGTGCCAGCAGTGTCCTTCTAGGGCAGTACTTC. The chain recombines TRBV2 with TRBJ2-7; D not resolved. The CDR3 consists of 11 residues. Germline values: CDR1 SNHLY, CDR2 FYNNEI. V lost 4 bases to trimming and J lost 9 bases, with 10 bases between them.

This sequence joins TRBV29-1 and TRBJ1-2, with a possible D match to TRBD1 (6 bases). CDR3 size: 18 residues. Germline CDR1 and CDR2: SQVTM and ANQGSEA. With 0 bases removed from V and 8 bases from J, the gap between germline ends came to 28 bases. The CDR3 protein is CSVEDKASAGGARGGYTF. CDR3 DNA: TGCAGCGTTGAAGATAAGGCCTCCGCTGGGGGCGCTCGAGGCGGCTACACCTTC. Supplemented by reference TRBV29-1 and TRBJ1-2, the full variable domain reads SAVISQKPSRDICQRGTSLTIQCQVDSQVTMMFWYRQQPGQSLTLIATANQGSEATYESGFVIDKFPISRPNLTFSTLTVSNMSPEDSSIYLCSVEDKASAGGARGGYTFGSGTRLTVV.

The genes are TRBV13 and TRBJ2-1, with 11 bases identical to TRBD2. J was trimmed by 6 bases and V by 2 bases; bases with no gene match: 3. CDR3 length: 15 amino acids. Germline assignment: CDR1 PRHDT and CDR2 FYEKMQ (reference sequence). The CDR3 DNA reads TGTGCCAGCAGCTTAAGAACTAGCGGGGGCAATGAGCAGTTCTTC. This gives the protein CASSLRTSGGNEQFF.

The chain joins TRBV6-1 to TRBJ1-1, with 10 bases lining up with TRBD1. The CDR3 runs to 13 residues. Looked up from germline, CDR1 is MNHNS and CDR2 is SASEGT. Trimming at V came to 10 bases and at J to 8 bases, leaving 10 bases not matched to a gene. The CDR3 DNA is TGTGCCACCGCAGGACAGGGGGTCTTCGAAGCTTTCTTT. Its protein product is CATAGQGVFEAFF.

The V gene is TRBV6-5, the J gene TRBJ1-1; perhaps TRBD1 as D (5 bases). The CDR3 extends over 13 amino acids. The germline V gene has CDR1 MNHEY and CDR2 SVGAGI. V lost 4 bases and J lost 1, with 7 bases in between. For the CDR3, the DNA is TGTGCCAGCAGTTTCGGACAGAACACTGAAGCTTTCTTT. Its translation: CASSFGQNTEAFF.

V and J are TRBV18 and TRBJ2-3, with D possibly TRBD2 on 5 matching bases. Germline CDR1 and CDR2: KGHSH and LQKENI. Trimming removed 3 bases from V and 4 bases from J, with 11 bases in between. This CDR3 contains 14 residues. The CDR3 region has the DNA TGTGCCAGCTCACCCTTAGGGAGCGCAGATACGCAGTATTTT. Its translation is CASSPLGSADTQYF.

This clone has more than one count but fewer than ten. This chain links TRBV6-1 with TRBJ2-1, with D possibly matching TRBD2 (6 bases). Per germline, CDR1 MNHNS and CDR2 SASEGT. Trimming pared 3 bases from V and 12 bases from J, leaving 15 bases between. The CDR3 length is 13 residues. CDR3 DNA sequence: TGTGCCAGCAGTGAGTGGATCTCCGGGGGGCAGTTCTTC. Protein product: CASSEWISGGQFF.

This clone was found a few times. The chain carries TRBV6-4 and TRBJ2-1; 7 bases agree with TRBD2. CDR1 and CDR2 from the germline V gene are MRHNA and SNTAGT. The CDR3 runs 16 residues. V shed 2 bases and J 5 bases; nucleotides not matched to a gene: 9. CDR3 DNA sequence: TGTGCCAGCAGTGACACCCACCTAGCGGAGAACAATGAGCAGTTCTTC. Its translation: CASSDTHLAENNEQFF.

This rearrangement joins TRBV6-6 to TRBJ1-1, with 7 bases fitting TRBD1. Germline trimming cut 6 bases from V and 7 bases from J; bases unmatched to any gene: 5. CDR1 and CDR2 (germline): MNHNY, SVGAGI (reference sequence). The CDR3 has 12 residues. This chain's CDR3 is CASRDREVEAFF. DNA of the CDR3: TGTGCCAGCAGAGACAGGGAGGTTGAAGCTTTCTTT.

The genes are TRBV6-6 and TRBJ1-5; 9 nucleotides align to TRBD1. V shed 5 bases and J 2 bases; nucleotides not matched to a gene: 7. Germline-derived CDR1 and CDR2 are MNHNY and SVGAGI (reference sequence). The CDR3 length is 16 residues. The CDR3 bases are TGTGCCAGCAGTGCCTGGACAGGGGTAGGCAATCAGCCCCAGCATTTT. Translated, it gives CASSAWTGVGNQPQHF.

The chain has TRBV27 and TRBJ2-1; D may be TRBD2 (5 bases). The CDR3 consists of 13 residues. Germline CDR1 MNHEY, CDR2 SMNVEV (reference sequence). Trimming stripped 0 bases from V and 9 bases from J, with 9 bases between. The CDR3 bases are TGTGCCAGCAGTTTATCGGGAGCGACTGAGCAGTTCTTC. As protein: CASSLSGATEQFF.